The source of this TCR beta chain is a study of T cell changes during pregnancy in multiple sclerosis. The CDR3 runs to 17 residues. Unmatched junction bases numbered 11, after V lost 2 bases and J lost 4 bases. Per the germline V gene, CDR1 is SGHVS and CDR2 is FNYEAQ. The repertoire was sequenced with immunoSEQ multiplex PCR; TCRdb's copy has only in-frame clones and lacks some. The sample carries about 51,000 clones, 93% recorded once. The sequence derives from a female donor with multiple sclerosis, enrolled in a pregnancy study. This chain joins TRBV7-6 and TRBJ2-5, with TRBD2 matching over 9 bases. Here the sequenced sample was peripheral blood, taken in the second trimester of pregnancy. CDR3 DNA: TGTGCCAGCAGCTTAAGAGGGAGCGGGAGGCCGATAGAGACCCAGTACTTC. Translation gives CASSLRGSGRPIETQYF.